This is a list of T cell receptor beta chains from one sample in a study of shared clonotypes between healthy human individuals. Data came from immunoSEQ multiplex PCR; TCRdb stores just in-frame clones and leaves some out. The data show about 820,000 clones, 90% to 95% seen once. What was sequenced was naive CD8+ T cells sorted from blood. These receptors all stem from a man younger than 40 in good health. The CDR3 runs from the conserved cysteine through the conserved F or W. The order of the fields is clone size, J gene, V gene, D gene, CDR3 protein, CDR3 DNA. D genes are given only for firm matches. Where a row states a size, it is once, few, many or the class of an expanded clone; other rows omit it.

clone_size: -; j_call: TRBJ2-7; v_call: TRBV9; d_call: -; cdr3_aa: CASSERSLSYEQYF; cdr3_nt: TGTGCCAGCAGCGAGAGGTCTCTTTCCTACGAGCAGTACTTC
clone_size: -; j_call: TRBJ2-1; v_call: TRBV10-3; d_call: -; cdr3_aa: CAISELLGGVGYNEQFF; cdr3_nt: TGTGCCATCAGTGAGTTGCTTGGGGGAGTGGGCTACAATGAGCAGTTCTTC
clone_size: -; j_call: TRBJ1-1; v_call: TRBV9; d_call: TRBD1; cdr3_aa: CASSVGARGRTTEAFF; cdr3_nt: TGTGCCAGCAGCGTAGGTGCCAGGGGGCGCACCACTGAAGCTTTCTTT
clone_size: -; j_call: TRBJ1-2; v_call: TRBV27; d_call: TRBD1; cdr3_aa: CASSLSRGRGYTF; cdr3_nt: TGTGCCAGCAGTTTATCCAGGGGGCGCGGCTACACCTTC
clone_size: few; j_call: TRBJ2-1; v_call: TRBV18; d_call: -; cdr3_aa: CASSPSDNEQFF; cdr3_nt: TGTGCCAGCTCACCATCGGACAATGAGCAGTTCTTC
clone_size: -; j_call: TRBJ2-3; v_call: TRBV19; d_call: TRBD1; cdr3_aa: CASSIADRGTDTQYF; cdr3_nt: TGTGCCAGTAGTATAGCAGACAGGGGAACAGATACGCAGTATTTT
clone_size: -; j_call: TRBJ2-7; v_call: TRBV4-3; d_call: -; cdr3_aa: CASSQDLGGGSWEQYF; cdr3_nt: TGCGCCAGCAGCCAAGATCTGGGGGGTGGGTCCTGGGAGCAGTACTTC
clone_size: few; j_call: TRBJ2-6; v_call: TRBV10-3; d_call: -; cdr3_aa: CAISETGAGANVLTF; cdr3_nt: TGTGCCATCAGTGAGACAGGTGCTGGGGCCAACGTCCTGACTTTC
clone_size: -; j_call: TRBJ2-1; v_call: TRBV6-5; d_call: -; cdr3_aa: CASRAGFYNEQFF; cdr3_nt: TGTGCCAGCAGGGCAGGGTTCTACAATGAGCAGTTCTTC
clone_size: -; j_call: TRBJ1-1; v_call: TRBV4-1; d_call: TRBD1; cdr3_aa: CASSQDRGYAEAFF; cdr3_nt: TGCGCCAGCAGCCAGGACAGGGGGTATGCTGAAGCTTTCTTT
clone_size: -; j_call: TRBJ2-3; v_call: TRBV9; d_call: -; cdr3_aa: CASSVVADTQYF; cdr3_nt: TGTGCCAGCAGCGTAGTGGCTGATACGCAGTATTTT
clone_size: -; j_call: TRBJ2-7; v_call: TRBV9; d_call: -; cdr3_aa: CASSVGRFGHYEQYF; cdr3_nt: TGTGCCAGCAGCGTAGGCCGATTTGGTCACTACGAGCAGTACTTC
clone_size: -; j_call: TRBJ1-2; v_call: TRBV5-4; d_call: TRBD1; cdr3_aa: CASSLEGGDRGYGYTF; cdr3_nt: TGTGCCAGCAGCTTGGAGGGCGGGGACAGGGGTTATGGCTACACCTTC
clone_size: -; j_call: TRBJ2-3; v_call: TRBV29-1; d_call: -; cdr3_aa: CSGRQERDTQYF; cdr3_nt: TGCAGCGGAAGGCAGGAGAGAGATACGCAGTATTTT
clone_size: once; j_call: TRBJ2-6; v_call: TRBV7-9; d_call: -; cdr3_aa: CASSLRDSGANVLTF; cdr3_nt: TGTGCCAGCAGCTTACGGGATTCTGGGGCCAACGTCCTGACTTTC
clone_size: few; j_call: TRBJ2-2; v_call: TRBV5-1; d_call: -; cdr3_aa: CASTGRTGELFF; cdr3_nt: TGCGCCAGCACGGGGAGGACCGGGGAGCTGTTTTTT
clone_size: -; j_call: TRBJ2-5; v_call: TRBV6-5; d_call: TRBD2; cdr3_aa: CASTLSGGSGETQYF; cdr3_nt: TGTGCCAGCACCCTTAGCGGGGGCTCGGGCGAGACCCAGTACTTC
clone_size: -; j_call: TRBJ2-1; v_call: TRBV4-1; d_call: -; cdr3_aa: CASSQDRGTEQFF; cdr3_nt: TGCGCCAGCAGCCAAGACCGGGGGACTGAGCAGTTCTTC
clone_size: -; j_call: TRBJ2-7; v_call: TRBV7-6; d_call: -; cdr3_aa: CASSLRVSYEQYF; cdr3_nt: TGTGCCAGCAGCTTGCGGGTCAGCTACGAGCAGTACTTC
clone_size: -; j_call: TRBJ2-1; v_call: TRBV7-9; d_call: -; cdr3_aa: CASSLVDVEQFF; cdr3_nt: TGTGCCAGCAGCTTAGTTGATGTGGAGCAGTTCTTC
clone_size: -; j_call: TRBJ2-7; v_call: TRBV27; d_call: -; cdr3_aa: CASSISPTYEQYF; cdr3_nt: TGTGCCAGCAGTATAAGCCCTACCTACGAGCAGTACTTC
clone_size: -; j_call: TRBJ1-3; v_call: TRBV28; d_call: -; cdr3_aa: CASSLQGGGGNTIYF; cdr3_nt: TGTGCCAGCAGTTTGCAGGGAGGTGGTGGAAACACCATATATTTT
clone_size: -; j_call: TRBJ1-2; v_call: TRBV30; d_call: -; cdr3_aa: CAWSAPGVRLSPHGYTF; cdr3_nt: TGTGCCTGGAGTGCGCCAGGGGTAAGGCTCTCTCCTCATGGCTACACCTTC
clone_size: -; j_call: TRBJ2-1; v_call: TRBV9; d_call: TRBD2; cdr3_aa: CASSAPRLAGGNEQFF; cdr3_nt: TGTGCCAGCAGCGCTCCGAGACTAGCGGGAGGCAATGAGCAGTTCTTC
clone_size: few; j_call: TRBJ2-5; v_call: TRBV5-4; d_call: -; cdr3_aa: CASSPDSIGEETQYF; cdr3_nt: TGTGCCAGCAGCCCCGACAGTATCGGCGAAGAGACCCAGTACTTC
clone_size: -; j_call: TRBJ1-2; v_call: TRBV13; d_call: -; cdr3_aa: CASSLGSLYGYTF; cdr3_nt: TGTGCCAGCAGCTTAGGGAGCCTCTATGGCTACACCTTC
clone_size: -; j_call: TRBJ2-2; v_call: TRBV9; d_call: -; cdr3_aa: CASSESGTGELFF; cdr3_nt: TGTGCCAGCAGCGAGTCCGGCACCGGGGAGCTGTTTTTT
clone_size: -; j_call: TRBJ2-7; v_call: TRBV4-1; d_call: -; cdr3_aa: CASSQVGTLEQYF; cdr3_nt: TGCGCCAGCAGCCAAGTTGGGACTTTGGAGCAGTACTTC
clone_size: -; j_call: TRBJ2-1; v_call: TRBV11-2; d_call: TRBD2; cdr3_aa: CASSLDLAQRGYNEQFF; cdr3_nt: TGTGCCAGCAGCTTAGATCTGGCCCAGCGGGGTTACAATGAGCAGTTCTTC
clone_size: -; j_call: TRBJ2-1; v_call: TRBV19; d_call: -; cdr3_aa: CASSPEWDNEQFF; cdr3_nt: TGTGCCAGTAGTCCTGAATGGGACAATGAGCAGTTCTTC
clone_size: -; j_call: TRBJ2-7; v_call: TRBV27; d_call: TRBD2; cdr3_aa: CASSPGLAVWEQYF; cdr3_nt: TGTGCCAGCAGTCCGGGACTAGCGGTCTGGGAGCAGTACTTC
clone_size: -; j_call: TRBJ2-3; v_call: TRBV7-2; d_call: TRBD2; cdr3_aa: CASSSLAGAITDTQYF; cdr3_nt: TGTGCCAGCAGCTCCCTAGCGGGAGCCATTACAGATACGCAGTATTTT
clone_size: -; j_call: TRBJ1-1; v_call: TRBV27; d_call: TRBD1; cdr3_aa: CASSSGGGTEAFF; cdr3_nt: TGTGCCAGCAGCTCAGGGGGCGGCACTGAAGCTTTCTTT
clone_size: -; j_call: TRBJ1-1; v_call: TRBV2; d_call: TRBD1; cdr3_aa: CASSGTGDSMNTEAFF; cdr3_nt: TGTGCCAGCAGCGGCACAGGGGACAGCATGAACACTGAAGCTTTCTTT
clone_size: -; j_call: TRBJ2-1; v_call: TRBV28; d_call: -; cdr3_aa: CASTSRTQYDEQFF; cdr3_nt: TGTGCCAGCACGAGTCGAACCCAATACGATGAGCAGTTCTTC
clone_size: -; j_call: TRBJ2-3; v_call: TRBV6-1; d_call: TRBD2; cdr3_aa: CASGGLAGGTDTQYF; cdr3_nt: TGTGCCAGCGGGGGACTAGCGGGAGGCACAGATACGCAGTATTTT
clone_size: many; j_call: TRBJ2-1; v_call: TRBV6-4; d_call: TRBD2; cdr3_aa: CASSESGGRGNNEQFF; cdr3_nt: TGTGCCAGCAGTGAGTCTGGCGGGAGGGGGAACAATGAGCAGTTCTTC
clone_size: once; j_call: TRBJ2-7; v_call: TRBV28; d_call: TRBD2; cdr3_aa: CASSPQRDGEQYF; cdr3_nt: TGTGCCAGCAGTCCCCAGCGGGATGGGGAGCAGTACTTC
clone_size: -; j_call: TRBJ2-7; v_call: TRBV5-1; d_call: TRBD1; cdr3_aa: CASSTGQGLYEQYF; cdr3_nt: TGCGCCAGCAGCACGGGACAGGGGTTGTACGAGCAGTACTTC
clone_size: -; j_call: TRBJ2-5; v_call: TRBV11-3; d_call: -; cdr3_aa: CASSLGALEETQYF; cdr3_nt: TGTGCCAGCAGCTTGGGGGCTTTGGAGGAGACCCAGTACTTC
clone_size: -; j_call: TRBJ2-5; v_call: TRBV29-1; d_call: TRBD2; cdr3_aa: CSAKIAGGGETQYF; cdr3_nt: TGCAGCGCCAAAATAGCGGGAGGGGGGGAGACCCAGTACTTC
clone_size: -; j_call: TRBJ2-7; v_call: TRBV27; d_call: -; cdr3_aa: CASSLSEGAAYEQYF; cdr3_nt: TGTGCCAGCAGTTTATCGGAGGGTGCGGCCTACGAGCAGTACTTC
clone_size: -; j_call: TRBJ2-7; v_call: TRBV5-1; d_call: TRBD1; cdr3_aa: CASSFRPGTGVEQYF; cdr3_nt: TGCGCCAGCAGCTTCCGTCCCGGGACAGGGGTCGAGCAGTACTTC
clone_size: -; j_call: TRBJ1-1; v_call: TRBV11-2; d_call: TRBD1; cdr3_aa: CASRTGGAYTEAFF; cdr3_nt: TGTGCCAGCAGGACAGGGGGCGCATACACTGAAGCTTTCTTT
clone_size: -; j_call: TRBJ2-1; v_call: TRBV27; d_call: TRBD2; cdr3_aa: CASSDGTSGSNEQFF; cdr3_nt: TGTGCCAGCAGTGACGGGACTAGCGGGAGCAATGAGCAGTTCTTC
clone_size: -; j_call: TRBJ2-3; v_call: TRBV28; d_call: -; cdr3_aa: CASSSVQVTDTQYF; cdr3_nt: TGTGCCAGCAGTTCCGTCCAGGTCACAGATACGCAGTATTTT
clone_size: -; j_call: TRBJ1-3; v_call: TRBV9; d_call: -; cdr3_aa: CASSGGGYSGNTIYF; cdr3_nt: TGTGCCAGCAGCGGTGGGGGTTACTCTGGAAACACCATATATTTT
clone_size: once; j_call: TRBJ1-1; v_call: TRBV7-2; d_call: -; cdr3_aa: CASRAGRTDAEAFF; cdr3_nt: TGTGCCAGCCGGGCTGGGCGGACAGACGCTGAAGCTTTCTTT
clone_size: -; j_call: TRBJ2-1; v_call: TRBV2; d_call: -; cdr3_aa: CAHQGGVGEQFF; cdr3_nt: TGTGCCCACCAAGGGGGAGTGGGTGAGCAGTTCTTC
clone_size: -; j_call: TRBJ2-1; v_call: TRBV28; d_call: -; cdr3_aa: CASRNSDNEQFF; cdr3_nt: TGTGCCAGCAGGAACAGCGACAATGAGCAGTTCTTC
clone_size: once; j_call: TRBJ1-5; v_call: TRBV6-9; d_call: -; cdr3_aa: CASNLRTSPNQPQHF; cdr3_nt: TGTGCCAGCAATCTTCGGACCTCTCCCAATCAGCCCCAGCATTTT
clone_size: once; j_call: TRBJ2-1; v_call: TRBV28; d_call: -; cdr3_aa: CASSLGTANEQFF; cdr3_nt: TGTGCCAGCAGTCTCGGGACGGCCAATGAGCAGTTCTTC
clone_size: -; j_call: TRBJ2-7; v_call: TRBV27; d_call: -; cdr3_aa: CASSLGRGASYEQYF; cdr3_nt: TGTGCCAGCAGTTTAGGCAGGGGTGCTTCCTACGAGCAGTACTTC
clone_size: -; j_call: TRBJ2-1; v_call: TRBV29-1; d_call: TRBD2; cdr3_aa: CSVVGTSGFSYNEQFF; cdr3_nt: TGCAGCGTTGTTGGGACTAGCGGATTCTCCTACAATGAGCAGTTCTTC
clone_size: -; j_call: TRBJ2-3; v_call: TRBV7-9; d_call: -; cdr3_aa: CASSPGGTDTQYF; cdr3_nt: TGTGCCAGCAGCCCTGGGGGGACAGATACGCAGTATTTT